These 20 T cell receptor beta chains share one sample of origin, sequenced in a study of T cell repertoires in cytomegalovirus infection. Using its own MiXCR run on the reads, TCRdb lists one record per CDR3 protein. The data contain a few hundred thousand distinct CDR3 sequences, approximately 30% of them seen just once; the ten biggest clones take up around an eighth. Antigen specificity for these receptors is unknown. The sequences come from cultured PBMCs, collected from culture after CMV antigen stimulation. The source is a human donor in good health (CMV status not recorded). Some clones in this sample may be carry-over from other donors' samples.

In its sample, this clonotype was seen a few times. The V call is TRBV27, the J call TRBJ2-1, with 14 bases that match TRBD2. The CDR3 runs to 16 residues. The ends lost 5 bases at V and 3 bases at J; junction bases unmatched: 3. Germline CDR1 MNHEY, CDR2 SMNVEV (reference sequence). The CDR3 nucleotides are TGTGCCAGCAGTCCAGGGACTAGCGGGAGCTACAATGAGCAGTTCTTC. Protein sequence: CASSPGTSGSYNEQFF.

V is TRBV6-2 or TRBV6-3 and J is TRBJ2-1; D unresolved. The CDR3 sequence is 12 residues long. Trimming shortened V by 5 bases and J by 7 bases, and 9 bases separated the two germline ends. Germline assignment: CDR1 MNHEY and CDR2 SVGEGT. The CDR3 is CASSVWRNEQFF. The CDR3 DNA reads as TGTGCCAGCAGTGTTTGGCGGAATGAGCAGTTCTTC.

This clonotype was seen more than once but under ten times. Written as DNA, the CDR3 is TGTGCCAGCAGCCTAGGACAGCCCAATGAGCAGTTCTTC. Amino acids: CASSLGQPNEQFF. The chain links TRBV7-6 to TRBJ2-1; perhaps TRBD1 as D (6 bases). Trimming removed 5 bases at V and 6 bases at J, with 11 bases between. The CDR3 runs to 13 residues. The germline V gene encodes CDR1 SGHVS and CDR2 FNYEAQ.

Remarks on this clonotype: Its ends do not fully match the called genes, so a read error is possible. The rearrangement joins TRBV6-5 to TRBJ2-3; tentative D call: TRBD2 (5 bases). The CDR3 is 14 residues long. The germline V gene encodes CDR1 MNHEY and CDR2 SVGAGI. Here the CDR3 reads CASSSSSRTETQYF. The CDR3 DNA sequence: TGTGCCAGCAGTTCGTCTAGCCGCACAGAAACGCAGTATTTT.

The chain uses TRBV7-2 and TRBJ1-1, with a weak D call TRBD1 (5 bases). The V gene's germline CDR1 is SGHTA and CDR2 FQGNSA. CDR3 length: 14 residues. Trimming cost V 5 bases and J 4 bases, with 14 bases left between them. The CDR3: CASSPRVLSTEAFF. The CDR3 DNA sequence: TGTGCCAGCAGCCCCAGGGTTTTGAGCACTGAAGCTTTCTTT.

The rearrangement uses TRBV28 and TRBJ2-2; the match to TRBD2 covers 8 bases. This CDR3 contains 19 residues. J gave up 1 base and V 7 bases, and 17 bases lay outside the gene matches. Germline values: CDR1 MDHEN, CDR2 SYDVKM. The CDR3 region is CASTSYAGREAGNTGELFF. The CDR3 DNA reads as TGTGCCAGCACCTCTTATGCGGGGCGGGAGGCCGGGAACACCGGGGAGCTGTTTTTT.

There are a few counts of this clonotype. The rearrangement joins TRBV7-6 to TRBJ1-1; a weak D match, TRBD1 (6 bases). V was pared by 4 bases and J by 3 bases, with 12 bases between. Germline CDR1 SGHVS, CDR2 FNYEAQ. This CDR3 contains 14 residues. The CDR3 loop is CASSSRGADTEAFF. The CDR3 nucleotides are TGTGCCAGCAGCTCACGGGGGGCTGACACTGAAGCTTTCTTT.

Note on this clonotype: This may come from a read error, since a much larger clone is one base off. This chain links TRBV7-9 with TRBJ2-3; a possible D gene is TRBD1 (5 bases). Per the germline V gene, CDR1 is SEHNR and CDR2 is FQNEAQ (reference sequence). Trimming took off 5 bases at V and 5 bases at J, with 8 bases between the two ends. The CDR3 length is 12 residues. The CDR3 region has the DNA TGTGCCAGCAGCGTAAGGGGAGATACGCAGTATTTT. As protein: CASSVRGDTQYF.

This clonotype was counted between two and nine times. The V and J genes are TRBV19 and TRBJ2-5; no definite D call. Per the germline V gene, CDR1 is LNHDA and CDR2 is SQIVND (reference sequence). V dropped 5 bases and J dropped 0 bases, with 25 bases sitting between them. The CDR3 loop spans 19 amino acids. CDR3 bases: TGTGCCAGTAGTCCTCCTTTTACTTCTTATTCTTTGTACCAAGAGACCCAGTACTTC. Its translation is CASSPPFTSYSLYQETQYF.

In this sample, this clonotype turned up a few times. The chain is built from TRBV4-1 and TRBJ2-7; D is unresolved. Trimming cost V 1 base and J 4 bases, with 14 bases left between them. The CDR3 length is 15 residues. From germline, CDR1 is MGHRA and CDR2 YSYEKL. CDR3 sequence: CASSQAFSEGYEQYF. DNA of the CDR3: TGCGCCAGCAGCCAAGCATTTTCGGAAGGATACGAGCAGTACTTC.

This clonotype was observed a few times. V gene TRBV19 combines with J gene TRBJ1-1; D is ambiguous. V was trimmed by 7 bases and J by 2 bases, leaving 14 bases between them. The germline gives CDR1 LNHDA, CDR2 SQIVND (reference sequence). CDR3 length: 14 amino acids. The CDR3 coding sequence is TGTGCCAGTAAAGGACGACATAAAAACACTGAAGCTTTCTTT. Translated: CASKGRHKNTEAFF.

The rearrangement uses TRBV19 and TRBJ1-1, with 7 nucleotides matching TRBD1. The CDR3 consists of 14 residues. J gave up 4 bases and V 2 bases, and 4 bases lay outside the gene matches. CDR1 and CDR2 (germline): LNHDA, SQIVND (reference sequence). The CDR3 DNA sequence: TGTGCCAGTAGTATACAGGGGGTCGGCACTGAAGCTTTCTTT. This encodes CASSIQGVGTEAFF.

This sequence joins TRBV7-8 and TRBJ1-5, with 7 positions matching TRBD1. The V gene end was trimmed by 4 bases and the J gene end by 2 bases; junction bases not matched to a gene: 11. This CDR3 comprises 17 residues. The germline V gene encodes CDR1 SGHVS and CDR2 FQNEAQ. CDR3 amino acids: CASSSRQGVIGNQPQHF. The CDR3 coding sequence is TGTGCCAGCAGCTCTCGACAGGGTGTAATAGGCAATCAGCCCCAGCATTTT. Full variable domain (rest looked up from reference TRBV7-8 and TRBJ1-5): GAGVSQSPRYKVAKRGQDVALRCDPISGHVSLFWYQQALGQGPEFLTYFQNEAQLDKSGLPSDRFFAERPEGSVSTLKIQRTQQEDSAVYLCASSSRQGVIGNQPQHFGDGTRLSIL.

This clonotype was seen more than once but under ten times. An end of the junction differs from the germline gene, which may be a read error. The genes are TRBV12-3 or TRBV12-4 and TRBJ2-2; D possibly corresponds to TRBD2 (5 bases). The length of the CDR3 is 15 residues. Written as DNA, the CDR3 is TGTGCCAACAGTTCCTATGGAGGAGGAAGCGGGGAGCTGTTTTTT. This encodes CANSSYGGGSGELFF.

V and J are TRBV6-6 and TRBJ2-7; perhaps TRBD2 as D (5 bases). Trimming shortened V by 2 bases and J by 3 bases, and 8 bases separated the two germline ends. The CDR3 consists of 13 residues. The V gene's germline CDR1 is MNHNY and CDR2 SVGAGI (reference sequence). The CDR3 here is CASSYQRYYEQYF. In DNA, the CDR3 is TGTGCCAGCAGTTACCAGCGGTACTACGAGCAGTACTTC.

The V gene is TRBV7-6, the J gene TRBJ2-7; D is uncertain. Trimming removed 1 base at V and 3 bases at J, with 10 bases between. Germline V gives CDR1 SGHVS, CDR2 FNYEAQ. The CDR3 totals 14 residues. CDR3 coding DNA: TGTGCCAGCAGCTTAGTTCTAGAAGACTACGAGCAGTACTTC. This codes for CASSLVLEDYEQYF.

This clonotype was counted at least ten times. V and J are TRBV7-2 and TRBJ2-7, with 12 bases fitting TRBD2. V trimming: 5 bases; J trimming: 4 bases; junction bases outside the gene matches: 3. Per germline, CDR1 SGHTA and CDR2 FQGNSA. The CDR3 runs to 14 residues. CDR3 loop: CASSTLAGGYEQYV. The CDR3 DNA is TGTGCCAGCAGCACGCTAGCGGGAGGGTACGAGCAGTACGTC.

V is TRBV7-2 and J is TRBJ2-7, with TRBD2 matching over 11 bases. The CDR3 extends over 17 amino acids. V shed 5 bases and J 2 bases; nucleotides not matched to a gene: 11. The germline V gene encodes CDR1 SGHTA and CDR2 FQGNSA. CDR3 nucleotides: TGTGCCAGCAGCCGTAGCAGGACTAGCGGGCGGACCTACGAGCAGTACTTC. This sequence encodes CASSRSRTSGRTYEQYF. Based on the CDR3 plus reference TRBV7-2 and TRBJ2-7, the full variable domain is GAGVSQSPSNKVTEKGKDVELRCDPISGHTALYWYRQSLGQGLEFLIYFQGNSAPDKSGLPSDRFSAERTGGSVSTLTIQRTQQEDSAVYLCASSRSRTSGRTYEQYFGPGTRLTVT.

A few counts support this clonotype. The chain couples TRBV12-3 or TRBV12-4 to TRBJ2-7; D is possibly TRBD1 (6 bases). V shed 3 bases and J shed 4 bases, with 7 bases lying between them. This CDR3 is built from 12 residues. DNA of the CDR3: TGTGCCAGCAGTTTCACAGGGTACGAGCAGTACGTC. It translates to CASSFTGYEQYV.

The CDR3 is CSAARAIHTEAFF. In DNA, the CDR3 is TGCAGTGCAGCGAGGGCCATCCACACTGAAGCTTTCTTT. This chain connects TRBV20-1 to TRBJ1-1; D not resolved. Germline CDR1 and CDR2: DFQATT and SNEGSKA (reference sequence). The CDR3 covers 13 residues. V shed 6 bases and J shed 3 bases, with 14 bases lying between them.